This TCR beta chain was recorded in a study of shared clonotypes between healthy human individuals. About this clone itself: Its antigen is still unknown.

Germline CDR1 is SQVTM and CDR2 is ANQGSEA. This CDR3 spans 14 amino acids. J was trimmed by 6 bases and V by 1 base; bases with no gene match: 4. Study outcomes and limitations: Relative to their counterparts shared across all four donors, non-shared clonotypes exhibited diminished generation probabilities.

Generated by immunoSEQ multiplex PCR, the TCRdb table keeps only in-frame clones and is missing some. Of a few hundred thousand clones detected, more than 95% appear once; the ten largest clones hold less than 0.065%. The chain is built from TRBV29-1 and TRBJ2-1; 9 bases align to TRBD2. The sequence was obtained from a woman aged 25-40 years in good health. The sequencing sample was made of naive CD4+ T cells sorted from blood. Described subset: CD45RA+ positively selected. The CDR3 DNA is TGCAGCGTTGAAGGGGGCGGGAGGGCCAATGAGCAGTTCTTC. Translation: CSVEGGGRANEQFF.